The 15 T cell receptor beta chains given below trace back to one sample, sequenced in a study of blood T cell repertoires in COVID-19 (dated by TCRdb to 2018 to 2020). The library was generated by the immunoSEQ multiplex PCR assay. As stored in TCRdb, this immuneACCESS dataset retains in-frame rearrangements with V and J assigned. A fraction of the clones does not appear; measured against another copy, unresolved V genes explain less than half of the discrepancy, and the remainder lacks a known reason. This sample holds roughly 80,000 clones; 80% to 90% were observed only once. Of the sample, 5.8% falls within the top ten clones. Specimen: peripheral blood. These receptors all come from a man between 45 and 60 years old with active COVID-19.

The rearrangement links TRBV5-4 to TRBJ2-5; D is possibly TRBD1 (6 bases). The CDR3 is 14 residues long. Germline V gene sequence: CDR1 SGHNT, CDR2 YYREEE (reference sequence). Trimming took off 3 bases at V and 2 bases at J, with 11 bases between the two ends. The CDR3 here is CASSSTGVQETQYF. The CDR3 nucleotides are TGTGCCAGCAGCTCGACAGGCGTACAAGAGACCCAGTACTTC.

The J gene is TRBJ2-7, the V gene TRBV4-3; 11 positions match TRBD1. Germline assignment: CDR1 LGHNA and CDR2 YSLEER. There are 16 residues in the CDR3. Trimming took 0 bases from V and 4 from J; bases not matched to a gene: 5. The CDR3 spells CASSQEIGTGGYEQYF. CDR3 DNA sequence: TGCGCCAGCAGCCAAGAGATCGGGACAGGGGGATACGAGCAGTACTTC.

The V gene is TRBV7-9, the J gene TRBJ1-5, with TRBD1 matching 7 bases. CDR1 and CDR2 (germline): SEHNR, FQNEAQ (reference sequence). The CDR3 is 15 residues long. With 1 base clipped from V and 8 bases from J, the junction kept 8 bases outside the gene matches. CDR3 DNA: TGTGCCAGCAGCTTAGAGGACAGGATCGGGGAGCCCCAGCATTTT. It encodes CASSLEDRIGEPQHF.

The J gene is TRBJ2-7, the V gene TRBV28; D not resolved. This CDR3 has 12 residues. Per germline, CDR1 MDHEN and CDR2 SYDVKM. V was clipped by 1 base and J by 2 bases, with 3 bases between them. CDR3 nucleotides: TGTGCCAGCAGTTTATCCGCCTACGAGCAGTACTTC. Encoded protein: CASSLSAYEQYF.

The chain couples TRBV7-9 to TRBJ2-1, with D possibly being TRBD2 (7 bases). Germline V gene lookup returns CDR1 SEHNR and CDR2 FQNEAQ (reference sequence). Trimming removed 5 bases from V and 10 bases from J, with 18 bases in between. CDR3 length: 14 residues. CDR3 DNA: TGTGCCAGCAGCCCAAGGGGGGGCATTCAGGAGCAGTTCTTC. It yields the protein CASSPRGGIQEQFF.

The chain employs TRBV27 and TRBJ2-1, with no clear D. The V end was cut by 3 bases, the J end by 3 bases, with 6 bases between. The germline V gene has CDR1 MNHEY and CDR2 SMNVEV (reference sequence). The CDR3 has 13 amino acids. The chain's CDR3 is CASSFGLYNEQFF. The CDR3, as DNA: TGTGCCAGCAGTTTTGGGCTCTACAATGAGCAGTTCTTC.

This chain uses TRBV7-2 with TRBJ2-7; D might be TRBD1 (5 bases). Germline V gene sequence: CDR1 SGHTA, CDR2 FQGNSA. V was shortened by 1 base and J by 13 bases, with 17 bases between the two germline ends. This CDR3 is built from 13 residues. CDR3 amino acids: CASSLGGRGPVYF. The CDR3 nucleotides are TGTGCCAGCAGCTTAGGGGGCCGAGGCCCGGTCTACTTC.

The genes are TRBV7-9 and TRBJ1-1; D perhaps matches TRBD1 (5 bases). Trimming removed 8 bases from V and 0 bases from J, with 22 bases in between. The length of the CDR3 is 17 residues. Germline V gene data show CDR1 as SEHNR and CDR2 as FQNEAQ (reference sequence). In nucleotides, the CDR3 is TGTGCCAGCTTACCCCCCTACGGGGGACGGGTGAACACTGAAGCTTTCTTT. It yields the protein CASLPPYGGRVNTEAFF.

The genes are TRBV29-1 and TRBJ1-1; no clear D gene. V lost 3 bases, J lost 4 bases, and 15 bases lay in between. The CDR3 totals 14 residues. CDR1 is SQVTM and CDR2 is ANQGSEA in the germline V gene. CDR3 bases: TGCAGCGTTGATATGGGCACTCTTGTCACTGAAGCTTTCTTT. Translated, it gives CSVDMGTLVTEAFF.

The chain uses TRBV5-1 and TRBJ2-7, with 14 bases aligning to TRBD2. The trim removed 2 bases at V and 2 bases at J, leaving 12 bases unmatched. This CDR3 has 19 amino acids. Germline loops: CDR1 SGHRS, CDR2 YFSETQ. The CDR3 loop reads CASSFTMGLAGEDAYEQYF. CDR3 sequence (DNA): TGCGCCAGCAGCTTCACCATGGGACTAGCGGGGGAGGACGCCTACGAGCAGTACTTC.

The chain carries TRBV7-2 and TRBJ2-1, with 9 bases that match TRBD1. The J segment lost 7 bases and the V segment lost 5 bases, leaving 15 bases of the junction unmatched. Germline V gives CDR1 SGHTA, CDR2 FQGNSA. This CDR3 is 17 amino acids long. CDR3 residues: CASSPSHLRDRVNEQFF. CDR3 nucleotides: TGTGCCAGCAGCCCCAGCCACCTCCGGGACAGGGTAAATGAGCAGTTCTTC.

CDR3 protein: CASSLAGQGFKGNYGYTF. The CDR3 coding sequence is TGTGCCAGCAGTTTAGCGGGACAGGGGTTTAAGGGTAACTATGGCTACACCTTC. The J gene is TRBJ1-2, the V gene TRBV28; 10 bases are a match to TRBD1. Unmatched junction bases numbered 10, after V lost 2 bases and J lost 1 base. The V gene's germline CDR1 is MDHEN and CDR2 SYDVKM. This CDR3 region has 18 residues.

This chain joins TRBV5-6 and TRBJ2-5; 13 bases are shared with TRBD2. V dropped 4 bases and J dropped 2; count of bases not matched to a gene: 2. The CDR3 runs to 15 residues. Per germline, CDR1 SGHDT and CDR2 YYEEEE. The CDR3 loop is CASSLGLAGQETQYF. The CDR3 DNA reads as TGTGCCAGCAGCCTGGGACTAGCGGGACAAGAGACCCAGTACTTC.

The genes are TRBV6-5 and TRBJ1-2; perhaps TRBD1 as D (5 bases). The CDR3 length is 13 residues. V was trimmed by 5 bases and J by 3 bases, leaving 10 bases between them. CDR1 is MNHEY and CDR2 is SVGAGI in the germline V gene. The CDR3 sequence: CASSQQVHYGYTF. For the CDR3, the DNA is TGTGCCAGCAGTCAACAGGTTCACTATGGCTACACCTTC.

CDR3 amino acids: CAIRDEAGDDEQFF. In DNA form, the CDR3 reads TGTGCCATCAGAGACGAAGCGGGAGACGATGAGCAGTTCTTC. V gene TRBV10-3 combines with J gene TRBJ2-1; 8 bases align to TRBD2. The V segment lost 6 bases and the J segment 8 bases; nucleotides outside the gene matches: 9. Per germline, CDR1 ENHRY and CDR2 SYGVKD. CDR3 length equals 14 residues.